This T cell receptor beta chain was recovered during a study of blood T cell repertoires in COVID-19. Study-level information: Italy, Spain and the United States were the sources of the convalescent and acute COVID-19 samples.

With 5 bases clipped from V and 4 bases from J, the junction kept 4 bases outside the gene matches. The germline gives CDR1 LNHDA, CDR2 SQIVND (reference sequence). This CDR3 contains 13 residues. Per the study methods: Quantification of nucleated cells was approximated via reference gene primer amplification. Profiling relied on immunoSEQ multiplex PCR, and the TCRdb table lists in-frame clones only, not all of them. V and J calls and clone size are copied from that table; D and trimming were computed from the DNA. The sample records 300,000 or so clones, roughly 90% being singletons. V gene TRBV19 combines with J gene TRBJ2-7; 8 bases line up with TRBD2. Sequenced sample: peripheral blood. The TCR sequence derives from a man between 18 and 35 years old who had recovered from COVID-19. The CDR3 region is CASSFGGGYEQYF. Written as DNA, the CDR3 is TGTGCCAGTAGTTTTGGCGGGGGGTACGAGCAGTACTTC.